The 29 T cell receptor delta chains listed next were all sequenced from one sample in a study of gamma-delta T cells after stem cell transplantation. TCRdb reanalysed the RT-PCR reads via CATT. The sample lists some 6,000 delta-chain clones, approximately 1.9% occurring once. Source material: gamma-delta T cells. The receptors derive from a human donor. It is not recorded whose cells these are; they may come from a transplant donor.

This clone was detected a few times. This likely came from a read error, as a far larger clone is one base away. The same CDR3 arises from other DNA sequences in this sample as well. The chain uses TRDV2 and TRDJ1, with D perhaps matching TRDD3 (5 bases). This CDR3 comprises 16 residues. V was clipped by 3 bases and J by 0 bases, with 16 bases between them. Looked up from germline, CDR1 is GEAIGNYY and CDR2 is EKD. The CDR3 reads CACDAVLRGYTDKLIF. The CDR3 DNA reads as TGTGCCTGTGACGCCGTGCTACGGGGGTACACCGATAAACTCATCTTT.

The chain carries TRDV2 and TRDJ1; 7 nucleotides align to TRDD3. The J segment lost 2 bases and the V segment lost 4 bases, leaving 12 bases of the junction unmatched. Germline V gene sequence: CDR1 GEAIGNYY, CDR2 EKD. The CDR3 runs 16 residues. Here the CDR3 reads CACESLLLGQTDKLIF. DNA for the CDR3: TGTGCCTGTGAGAGCCTTTTACTGGGGCAAACCGATAAACTCATCTTT.

This clone appeared a few times. A single base is all that separates this from a far larger clone, so a read error is likely. Other DNA sequences from this sample encode an identical CDR3 as well. V and J are TRDV2 and TRDJ1; 8 nucleotides match TRDD3. Looked up from germline, CDR1 is GEAIGNYY and CDR2 is EKD. CDR3 size: 18 residues. The CDR3 sequence is CACDGPLGDTFGTDKLIF. The CDR3 DNA follows: TGTGCCTGTGACGGGCCCTTAGGGGATACTTTCGGCACCGATAAACTCATATTT.

In this sample, this clone turned up a few times. A read error likely explains this, since a far larger clone differs by one base. Other DNA sequences in the same sample also yield this CDR3. The genes are TRDV2 and TRDJ1; D is uncertain. From germline, CDR1 is GEAIGNYY and CDR2 EKD. The CDR3 is 15 amino acids. Here the CDR3 DNA reads TGCGCCTGTGACACTCTCTCGGGGTACACCGATAAACTCATCTTT. Its protein is CACDTLSGYTDKLIF.

On this clone: This is likely an artifact of a read error, given a far larger clone one base away. Other DNA sequences within the sample encode an identical CDR3. V and J are TRDV2 and TRDJ3; unclear D gene. The V gene's germline CDR1 is GEAIGNYY and CDR2 EKD. The CDR3 runs 17 residues. The chain's CDR3 is CACDTVLDSWDTRQMFF. CDR3 in DNA: TGTGCTTGTGACACCGTTCTTGACTCCTGGGACACCCGACAGATGTTTTTC.

A word on this clone: This likely stems from a read error, as it lies one base from a far larger clone. Other DNA sequences in the same sample also yield this CDR3. The rearrangement links TRDV2 to TRDJ1; 13 bases line up with TRDD3. Germline trimming cut 1 base from V and 3 bases from J; bases unmatched to any gene: 13. This CDR3 has 19 amino acids. The germline CDR1 and CDR2 sequences are GEAIGNYY and EKD. CDR3 DNA sequence: TGTGCCTGTGACACACTACTGGGGGATACGCCTAAAGGCTCCGATAAACTCATCTTT. Translation gives CACDTLLGDTPKGSDKLIF.

Only a few counts were recorded for this clone. The protein recorded in TCRdb matches a much larger clone and deviates from this DNA's translation at residue 8, suggesting a read error; the protein here is obtained by translating the DNA. J is TRDJ1 and V is TRDV2; TRDD3 matches 8 bases. The V and J ends lost 2 bases and 1 base, in that order; junction bases with no gene match: 5. Germline CDR1 GEAIGNYY, CDR2 EKD. The CDR3 is 15 amino acids. CDR3 coding DNA: TGTGCCTGTGACAACTGGGGGGTAAGCACCGATAAACTCATCTTT. Amino acid sequence: CACDNWGVSTDKLIF.

This clone has a count of ten or more. A far larger clone is off by one base, so a read error is likely. CDR3: CACDTRGNTDKLIF. The CDR3 nucleotides are TGTGCCTGTGACACCCGGGGGAACACCGATAAACTCATCTTT. V gene TRDV2 combines with J gene TRDJ1; D perhaps matches TRDD3 (6 bases). V was pared by 0 bases and J by 0 bases, with 7 bases between. The germline CDR1 and CDR2 sequences are GEAIGNYY and EKD. The CDR3 totals 14 residues.

As concerns this clone: A much more abundant neighbour one base away suggests this may be a read error. This specimen includes other DNA sequences encoding the same CDR3. V gene TRDV2 combines with J gene TRDJ1; D possibly corresponds to TRDD3 (6 bases). Germline V gene lookup returns CDR1 GEAIGNYY and CDR2 EKD. V was pared by 3 bases and J by 2 bases, with 18 bases between. This CDR3 contains 16 residues. CDR3 sequence: CACDLLGGTLTDKLIF. DNA of the CDR3: TGTGCCTGTGACCTCTTGGGGGGAACTCTGACCGATAAACTCATCTTT.

This clone came up a few times. J is TRDJ1 and V is TRDV2; TRDD3 matches at 11 bases. J was trimmed by 1 base and V by 3 bases; bases with no gene match: 15. The CDR3 length is 19 residues. Germline V gene lookup returns CDR1 GEAIGNYY and CDR2 EKD. The CDR3, as DNA: TGTGCCTGTGACCCACTTGTCCTGGGGGATACATGGGGCACCGATAAACTCATCTTT. Its translation: CACDPLVLGDTWGTDKLIF.

In regard to this clone: The translation of this DNA and the TCRdb protein of a much larger clone differ at residue 14, probably owing to a read error; the protein shown here is translated from the DNA. This sequence joins TRDV1 and TRDJ1; 7 bases align to TRDD3. The CDR3 spans 16 residues. J gave up 13 bases and V 5 bases, and 22 bases lay outside the gene matches. Per germline, CDR1 TSWWSYY and CDR2 QGS. This CDR3 reads CALGSAGIVLGSAPIF. CDR3 DNA: TGTGCTCTTGGGTCCGCGGGGATAGTACTGGGGTCGGCACCCATCTTT.

As concerns this clone: A much larger clonotype is one base distant, so this may be a read error. This sample includes further DNA sequences coding for the same CDR3. This chain joins TRDV2 and TRDJ1, with 7 bases identical to TRDD3. The CDR3 is 15 amino acids. Trimming at V came to 1 base and at J to 0 bases, leaving 4 bases not matched to a gene. Germline CDR1 GEAIGNYY, CDR2 EKD. The CDR3 here is CACDTLGAYTDKLIF. CDR3 in DNA: TGTGCCTGTGACACGCTGGGGGCCTACACCGATAAACTCATCTTT.

Concerning this clone: A much larger clone differs by one base, so this may be a read error. V usage is TRDV2 and J usage is TRDJ3, with a tentative D call TRDD3 (5 bases). This CDR3 is 18 amino acids long. CDR1 GEAIGNYY and CDR2 EKD come from the germline V gene. V lost 2 bases, J lost 0 bases, and 13 bases lay in between. The CDR3 DNA reads TGTGCCTGTGACAAGGGGACCCCGAGCTCCTGGGACACCCGACAGATGTTTTTC. It yields the protein CACDKGTPSSWDTRQMFF.

In this sample, this clone turned up many times. The sample holds other DNA sequences that translate to the same CDR3. For the CDR3, the DNA is TGTGCCTGTGACACAGTGGGGCGACGCGGCATCGATAAACTCATCTTT. Translated: CACDTVGRRGIDKLIF. The chain recombines TRDV2 with TRDJ1, with D possibly being TRDD3 (5 bases). V lost 1 base, J lost 4 bases, and 18 bases lay in between. CDR1 and CDR2 from the germline V gene are GEAIGNYY and EKD. There are 16 residues in the CDR3.

In its sample, this clone was seen a few times. The chain links TRDV2 to TRDJ1, with TRDD3 matching over 13 bases. Germline CDR1 GEAIGNYY, CDR2 EKD. With V trimmed by 3 bases and J by 3 bases, 12 bases remained unmatched. The CDR3 loop spans 18 amino acids. CDR3 DNA sequence: TGTGCCTGTGACGCCCTACTGGGGGATACGCGAGGGGCCGATAAACTCATCTTT. Protein sequence: CACDALLGDTRGADKLIF.

This clone came up a few times. TCRdb's protein for this DNA is that of a much larger clone and differs from the translation at residue 11, likely a read error; the protein shown is the DNA translation. The chain uses TRDV2 and TRDJ1; TRDD3 agrees at 9 bases. Trimming took 0 bases from V and 2 from J; bases not matched to a gene: 15. Germline V gives CDR1 GEAIGNYY, CDR2 EKD. The CDR3 is made up of 19 amino acids. CDR3 DNA: TGTGCCTGTGACACCGTTTCTACTGGGGGACACGTAGAGACCGATAAACTCATCTTT. The encoded protein is CACDTVSTGGHVETDKLIF.

Relative to its sample, this clone is medium-sized. A single base separates this from a much larger clone, so it may be a read error. V usage is TRDV2 and J usage is TRDJ1; possible D gene TRDD3, 5 bases. V lost 5 bases, J lost 1 base, and 10 bases lay in between. The CDR3 extends over 13 amino acids. Germline values: CDR1 GEAIGNYY, CDR2 EKD. CDR3 in DNA: TGTGCCTGTGGCAAGTGGGGCACCGATAAACTCATCTTT. Translating gives CACGKWGTDKLIF.

In the case of this clone: With a far larger clone one base away, a read error is the likely cause. The same CDR3 can be traced to other DNA sequences in this sample. V and J are TRDV1 and TRDJ1; D is perhaps TRDD2 or TRDD3 (8 bases each). CDR1 TSWWSYY and CDR2 QGS come from the germline V gene. The CDR3 runs to 22 residues. The ends were cut back, 5 bases at V and 3 bases at J, with 37 bases in the middle. DNA for the CDR3: TGTGCTCTTGGGATACCCTTCCTAACAATGCACCTGTATTGGGGGATCCCCGATAAACTCATCTTT. As protein: CALGIPFLTMHLYWGIPDKLIF.

For this clone: This may stem from a read error, because a much larger clone lies one nucleotide away. V is TRDV2 and J is TRDJ1, with D unresolved. Germline CDR1 and CDR2: GEAIGNYY and EKD. The CDR3 has 16 residues. The ends were cut back, 0 bases at V and 1 base at J, with 14 bases in the middle. The CDR3 DNA sequence: TGTGCCTGTGACACCTTGGCGGGCCTCGTCACCGATAAACTCATCTTT. It translates to CACDTLAGLVTDKLIF.

This clone appeared a few times. With only one base between it and a far larger clone, this is likely a read error. Other DNA sequences in this sample translate to the same CDR3. The gene calls are TRDV2 and TRDJ1; D could derive from TRDD2 or TRDD3 (5 bases each). Per the germline V gene, CDR1 is GEAIGNYY and CDR2 is EKD. This CDR3 is 21 amino acids long. CDR3 residues: CACDTVGLRRDPRGPTDKLIF. The CDR3 DNA reads TGCGCCTGTGACACCGTTGGCCTTCGGAGGGATCCTAGGGGACCCACCGATAAACTCATCTTT.

On this clone: The TCRdb protein comes from a much larger clone and disagrees with this DNA's translation at residue 5, likely due to a read error; the protein given here is derived from the DNA. Other DNA sequences in the same sample also yield this CDR3. The chain recombines TRDV2 with TRDJ3, with 8 bases aligning to TRDD3. V lost 1 base, J lost 0 bases, and 7 bases stayed unmatched. The CDR3 totals 19 residues. Germline V gene lookup returns CDR1 GEAIGNYY and CDR2 EKD. CDR3 residues: CACDTLGEPSSWDTRQMFF. CDR3 nucleotides: TGTGCCTGTGACACGCTGGGGGAGCCAAGCTCCTGGGACACCCGACAGATGTTTTTC.

This clone is termed large (0.1 to 1%). Other DNA sequences from this sample encode an identical CDR3 as well. The chain uses TRDV2 and TRDJ1, with 7 bases matching TRDD3. The V gene end was trimmed by 0 bases and the J gene end by 0 bases; junction bases not matched to a gene: 9. This CDR3 is built from 17 residues. The V gene's germline CDR1 is GEAIGNYY and CDR2 EKD. DNA for the CDR3: TGTGCCTGTGACACCGTGCTGGGGGCTCTGTACACCGATAAACTCATCTTT. Amino acids: CACDTVLGALYTDKLIF.

A note on this clone: This is likely an artifact of a read error, given a far larger clone one base away. V is TRDV2 and J is TRDJ1, with 11 positions matching TRDD3. Germline V CDR1 and CDR2: GEAIGNYY, EKD. The CDR3 totals 17 residues. Written as DNA, the CDR3 is TGTGCCTGTGACCCCTTACTGGGGGATAGTCAGACCGGTAAACTCATCTTT. Its translation: CACDPLLGDSQTGKLIF.

A few counts support this clone. One base separates it from a far larger clone, so it is likely a read error. The chain links TRDV2 to TRDJ1, with 8 bases fitting TRDD3. From germline, CDR1 is GEAIGNYY and CDR2 EKD. This CDR3 is built from 18 residues. This chain's CDR3 is CAYDALGDLIPYTDKLIF. CDR3 bases: TGTGCCTATGACGCCTTGGGGGATCTGATTCCGTACACCGATAAACTCATCTTT.

This clone has just a few counts. This chain connects TRDV3 to TRDJ1, with unresolved D. CDR1 TVYSNPD and CDR2 GDNSRS come from the germline V gene (reference sequence). CDR3 size: 13 residues. The V and J ends lost 1 base and 3 bases respectively, with 12 bases between them. The CDR3 nucleotides are TGTGCCTTTAAGGCTTCAGCGGCCGATAAACTCATCTTT. Translation gives CAFKASAADKLIF.

A remark on this clone: The protein that TCRdb holds for this DNA derives from a much larger clone and differs from the translated DNA at residue 6, which likely indicates a read error; the protein shown here is translated from the DNA. The chain is built from TRDV2 and TRDJ1; 13 nucleotides align to TRDD3. The germline gives CDR1 GEAIGNYY, CDR2 EKD. The CDR3 runs 19 residues. Trimming at V came to 0 bases and at J to 1 base, leaving 10 bases not matched to a gene. As DNA, the CDR3 is TGTGCCTGTGACACCGCGGGACTGGGGGATACGTCAACCACCGATAAACTCATCTTT. It is translated as CACDTAGLGDTSTTDKLIF.

This clone was recorded at least ten times. Since a far larger clone is one base different, this is likely a read error. The J gene is TRDJ1, the V gene TRDV2; D unresolved. The V and J ends lost 3 bases and 0 bases respectively, with 16 bases between them. Germline V lookup: CDR1 GEAIGNYY, CDR2 EKD. The CDR3 has 16 amino acids. The DNA for the CDR3 is TGTGCCTGTGACGGGCTACTGTGGGCCTACACCGATAAACTCATCTTT. Protein sequence: CACDGLLWAYTDKLIF.

This clone has a handful of counts. For this DNA, TCRdb reports the protein of a much larger clone, which diverges at residue 3, most likely from a read error; the protein presented here is translated directly from the DNA. The chain combines TRDV2 with TRDJ1; TRDD3 matches at 7 bases. Germline V CDR1 and CDR2: GEAIGNYY, EKD. The CDR3 is made up of 18 amino acids. DNA of the CDR3: TGTGCCCGTGACACTGTTTATACTGGGGACGGATGGACCGATAAACTCATCTTT. Translating it yields CARDTVYTGDGWTDKLIF.

This clone appeared a few times. The protein recorded in TCRdb matches a much larger clone and deviates from this DNA's translation at residue 3, suggesting a read error; the protein here is obtained by translating the DNA. J is TRDJ1 and V is TRDV2; 10 nucleotides align to TRDD3. The germline V gene encodes CDR1 GEAIGNYY and CDR2 EKD. The CDR3 covers 18 residues. The CDR3 region is CASDTIEGDTLKTDKLIF. The CDR3 coding sequence is TGTGCCAGTGACACGATAGAGGGGGATACGCTAAAAACCGATAAACTCATCTTT.